The 25 T cell receptor beta chains below were found in one sample sequenced in a study of T cell responses to AZD1222 COVID-19 vaccine. Clones were sequenced by immunoSEQ multiplex PCR, and TCRdb holds only the in-frame ones, with some missing. The data hold just over 95,000 clones, with about 89% observed a single time. Source: peripheral blood, taken on day 0 of AZD1222 vaccination. The source is an adult in good health.

DNA for the CDR3: TGTGCCAGCAGCCAACGGCTACGACTAGGCGATGAGCAGTTCTTC. It specifies CASSQRLRLGDEQFF. The chain combines TRBV14 with TRBJ2-1; TRBD2 might be the D (6 bases). The CDR3 is 15 amino acids. Germline-derived CDR1 and CDR2 are SGHDN and FVKESK. The V end lost 2 bases, the J end lost 8 bases, and 16 bases lay between the germline ends.

The chain couples TRBV6-1 to TRBJ2-1, with TRBD2 identical over 7 bases. After removal of 4 bases from V and 9 bases from J, the junction contained 15 bases not matched to a gene. The CDR3 consists of 16 residues. Germline V gene lookup returns CDR1 MNHNS and CDR2 SASEGT. The CDR3 DNA is TGTGCCAGCAGTGCAGTACCCGGGCTAGCGGCCGGTGAGCAGTTCTTC. Translation gives CASSAVPGLAAGEQFF.

This chain joins TRBV30 and TRBJ1-2, with 10 bases identical to TRBD1. In germline, CDR1 is GTSNPN, CDR2 SVGIG (reference sequence). CDR3 length: 16 amino acids. Trimming removed 4 bases from V and 1 base from J; junction bases left unmatched: 9. CDR3 loop: CAWKGDGTGVNYGYTF. CDR3 DNA sequence: TGTGCCTGGAAGGGGGACGGGACAGGGGTTAACTATGGCTACACCTTC. Based on the CDR3 plus reference TRBV30 and TRBJ1-2, the full variable domain is SQTIHQWPATLVQPVGSPLSLECTVEGTSNPNLYWYRQAAGRGLQLLFYSVGIGQISSEVPQNLSASRPQDRQFILSSKKLLLSDSGFYLCAWKGDGTGVNYGYTFGSGTRLTVV.

The V call is TRBV30, the J call TRBJ2-3; TRBD1 aligns across 9 bases. Germline V gene data show CDR1 as GTSNPN and CDR2 as SVGIG (reference sequence). Germline trimming cut 7 bases from V and 4 bases from J; bases unmatched to any gene: 6. The CDR3 extends over 13 amino acids. DNA of the CDR3: TGTGCCTACCGGGACAGGGTAGCAGATACGCAGTATTTT. Translation: CAYRDRVADTQYF.

This chain links TRBV10-1 with TRBJ2-7; D ambiguous. V dropped 2 bases and J dropped 6 bases, with 11 bases sitting between them. CDR1 is WNHNN, CDR2 SYGVQD, per germline (reference sequence). The CDR3 has 13 residues. The CDR3 region has the DNA TGCGCCAGCAGTGAGAACGGTAACGGCGAGCAGTACTTC. Translated, it gives CASSENGNGEQYF.

The chain couples TRBV7-3 to TRBJ2-3; D is possibly TRBD1 (6 bases). The ends were cut back, 5 bases at V and 6 bases at J, with 6 bases in the middle. This CDR3 comprises 11 residues. Per germline, CDR1 SGHTA and CDR2 FQGTGA. The CDR3 nucleotides are TGTGCCAGCAGCCAGGGGGATACGCAGTATTTT. The encoded protein is CASSQGDTQYF.

The CDR3 sequence is CASSSSTTGGYGYTF. CDR3 sequence (DNA): TGTGCCAGCAGCTCCAGCACGACAGGGGGCTATGGCTACACCTTC. The genes are TRBV3-1 (or the pseudogene TRBV3-2) and TRBJ1-2, with 9 bases lining up with TRBD1. Germline V lookup: CDR1 LGHDT, CDR2 YNNKEL (reference sequence). This CDR3 region has 15 residues. Trimming cost V 5 bases and J 4 bases; bases outside gene matches: 8.

This clone has just one count. V usage is TRBV3-1 (or the pseudogene TRBV3-2) and J usage is TRBJ1-6; D is undetermined. Trimming cost V 1 base and J 7 bases, with 8 bases left between them. This CDR3 has 14 amino acids. Germline lookup yields CDR1 LGHDT and CDR2 YNNKEL (reference sequence). CDR3 sequence: CASSQGIGNSPLHF. The CDR3 nucleotides are TGTGCCAGCAGCCAAGGGATAGGGAATTCACCCCTCCACTTT.

The V gene is TRBV4-3, the J gene TRBJ1-6; a weak D match, TRBD1 (6 bases). The length of the CDR3 is 15 residues. V lost 7 bases, J lost 2 bases, and 12 bases lay in between. Germline values: CDR1 LGHNA, CDR2 YSLEER. In nucleotides, the CDR3 is TGCGCCAGCAACCACCAGGGGACCTATAATTCACCCCTCCACTTT. This translates into CASNHQGTYNSPLHF.

This rearrangement joins TRBV5-4 to TRBJ2-7; 9 positions match TRBD2. V dropped 4 bases and J dropped 6; count of bases not matched to a gene: 8. Germline V gene lookup returns CDR1 SGHNT and CDR2 YYREEE (reference sequence). The CDR3 has 14 amino acids. CDR3: CASSRGGAGVEQYF. The CDR3 coding sequence is TGTGCCAGCAGCCGCGGGGGGGCCGGGGTCGAGCAGTACTTC.

The chain combines TRBV5-1 with TRBJ1-5; D remains ambiguous. V lost 4 bases to trimming and J lost 5 bases, with 16 bases between them. The CDR3 has 15 amino acids. Germline V gene sequence: CDR1 SGHRS, CDR2 YFSETQ. CDR3 sequence reads: CASSVGPFSHQPQHF. As DNA, the CDR3 is TGCGCCAGCAGCGTGGGCCCTTTCTCGCATCAGCCCCAGCATTTT.

The gene calls are TRBV7-9 and TRBJ2-7; D gene uncertain. Germline V gene sequence: CDR1 SEHNR, CDR2 FQNEAQ (reference sequence). Trimming left V 5 bases short and J 1 base short, with 6 bases between. This CDR3 is built from 12 residues. CDR3 nucleotides: TGTGCCAGCAGCGCGAGTTCCTACGAGCAGTACTTC. This sequence encodes CASSASSYEQYF. Using reference TRBV7-9 and TRBJ2-7 for the parts outside the CDR3, the full variable domain is DTGVSQNPRHKITKRGQNVTFRCDPISEHNRLYWYRQTLGQGPEFLTYFQNEAQLEKSRLLSDRFSAERPKGSFSTLEIQRTEQGDSAMYLCASSASSYEQYFGPGTRLTVT.

This chain connects TRBV6-2 or TRBV6-3 to TRBJ2-3; D may be TRBD2 (5 bases). With 2 bases removed from V and 2 bases from J, the gap between germline ends came to 11 bases. The length of the CDR3 is 15 residues. Germline V CDR1 and CDR2: MNHEY, SVGEGT. CDR3: CASSYLADHTDTQYF. CDR3 bases: TGTGCCAGCAGTTACCTAGCCGATCACACAGATACGCAGTATTTT.

The gene calls are TRBV9 and TRBJ1-1; D call uncertain. Germline assignment: CDR1 SGDLS and CDR2 YYNGEE. The CDR3 consists of 14 residues. V was trimmed by 4 bases and J by 1 base, leaving 11 bases between them. This chain's CDR3 is CASSTAPRNTEAFF. The DNA of the CDR3 is TGTGCCAGCAGCACGGCCCCCCGGAACACTGAAGCTTTCTTT.

This chain links TRBV10-2 with TRBJ1-6; D may be TRBD1 (5 bases). Germline CDR1 WSHSY, CDR2 SAAADI. V was trimmed by 6 bases and J by 9 bases, leaving 9 bases between them. This CDR3 has 12 residues. CDR3 sequence: CASSGTASPLHF. The CDR3 coding sequence is TGCGCCAGCAGCGGGACGGCTTCACCCCTCCACTTT.

The CDR3 protein is CASSRDRWQPQHF. Here the CDR3 DNA reads TGTGCCAGTAGTCGGGACAGGTGGCAGCCCCAGCATTTT. The chain recombines TRBV19 with TRBJ1-5; 8 bases are shared with TRBD1. The length of the CDR3 is 13 residues. Germline CDR1 LNHDA, CDR2 SQIVND (reference sequence). Unmatched junction bases numbered 4, after V lost 5 bases and J lost 7 bases.

The rearrangement joins TRBV5-5 to TRBJ1-1; TRBD1 matches 7 bases. Germline V gives CDR1 SGHKS, CDR2 YYEKEE (reference sequence). The J segment lost 7 bases and the V segment lost 4 bases, leaving 16 bases of the junction unmatched. This CDR3 is 16 amino acids long. This chain's CDR3 is CASSPRAGGALGEAFF. The CDR3 nucleotides are TGTGCCAGCAGCCCCAGGGCAGGGGGGGCACTGGGTGAAGCTTTCTTT.

This chain uses TRBV11-2 with TRBJ1-5; D unresolved. Trimming shortened V by 0 bases and J by 8 bases, and 14 bases separated the two germline ends. The CDR3 spans 15 residues. Germline V gives CDR1 SGHAT, CDR2 FQNNGV. The CDR3 nucleotides read TGTGCCAGCAGCTTAGATTACGGGTTTGGCGAGCCCCAGCATTTT. Its protein product is CASSLDYGFGEPQHF.

The chain joins TRBV6-5 to TRBJ1-2, with D hard to call. The CDR3 extends over 15 amino acids. Trimming took off 5 bases at V and 8 bases at J, with 21 bases between the two ends. CDR1 is MNHEY and CDR2 is SVGAGI in the germline V gene. CDR3 nucleotides: TGTGCCAGCAGTCTTCTCGGGTTCGGGGTCCAAGGCTACACCTTC. The encoded protein is CASSLLGFGVQGYTF.

V gene TRBV13 combines with J gene TRBJ1-4; no firm D call. Per the germline V gene, CDR1 is PRHDT and CDR2 is FYEKMQ (reference sequence). V shed 2 bases and J shed 1 base, with 8 bases lying between them. CDR3 length: 15 amino acids. CDR3 sequence reads: CASSLRRETNEKLFF. The DNA for the CDR3 is TGTGCCAGCAGCTTAAGGCGAGAAACTAATGAAAAACTGTTTTTT.

This chain connects TRBV29-1 to TRBJ2-5; D call uncertain. V was clipped by 0 bases and J by 4 bases, with 12 bases between them. Germline V lookup: CDR1 SQVTM, CDR2 ANQGSEA. The CDR3 has 14 amino acids. As DNA, the CDR3 is TGCAGCGTTGAAGATATCTCGACCCGAGAGACCCAGTACTTC. As protein: CSVEDISTRETQYF.

The chain links TRBV28 to TRBJ1-2; perhaps TRBD1 as D (6 bases). Germline values: CDR1 MDHEN, CDR2 SYDVKM. V lost 6 bases and J lost 7, with 9 bases in between. The CDR3 totals 11 residues. The CDR3 reads CASREDSGYTF. For the CDR3, the DNA is TGTGCCAGCAGGGAGGACAGTGGCTACACCTTC.

This clone was counted once. The chain couples TRBV6-5 to TRBJ2-5, with a tentative D call TRBD2 (6 bases). This CDR3 has 14 residues. V lost 3 bases, J lost 1 base, and 9 bases lay in between. Per germline, CDR1 MNHEY and CDR2 SVGAGI. CDR3 DNA: TGTGCCAGCAGTTATGGGGGGACCCAAGAGACCCAGTACTTC. It translates to CASSYGGTQETQYF.

The CDR3 is CASSDREAYEQYF. The CDR3 bases are TGTGCCAGCAGCGATCGGGAGGCTTACGAGCAGTACTTC. The rearrangement uses TRBV13 and TRBJ2-7; 7 bases align to TRBD2. V lost 5 bases to trimming and J lost 4 bases; unmatched junction nucleotides: 5. From germline, CDR1 is PRHDT and CDR2 FYEKMQ (reference sequence). This CDR3 is 13 amino acids long.

V is TRBV6-2 or TRBV6-3 and J is TRBJ1-5, with TRBD1 matching over 8 bases. V shed 2 bases and J 6 bases; nucleotides not matched to a gene: 12. The CDR3 has 17 residues. The germline V gene has CDR1 MNHEY and CDR2 SVGEGT. The CDR3 here is CASSYLPGQGSPQPQHF. The DNA of the CDR3 is TGTGCCAGCAGTTACCTTCCTGGACAGGGATCTCCTCAGCCCCAGCATTTT.